This entry is about one T cell receptor (beta chain). The antigen is undetermined. These data come from a study of untreated major depressive disorder. Study-wide findings and caveats: Sequencing showed nonsignificant TRBV25-01 and TRBV02-01 differences matching flow cytometry. TRBV05-01 (Vbeta 5.1) usage was higher in CD4+ T cells of depressed patients than controls.

Some clones are missing from TCRdb's copy, which holds only in-frame ones; the method was immunoSEQ multiplex PCR. The data show approximately 15,000 clones, with approximately 91% seen just once and more than 0.75% held by the top ten. Participants with major medical conditions, Axis I/II comorbidities, regular medication or illicit drug use were excluded. Approximately 33 ml of blood was drawn into EDTA tubes. Magnetic negative selection enriched CD4+ T cells from thawed PBMCs. This CDR3 spans 14 amino acids. V gave up 6 bases and J gave up 7 bases; unmatched junction bases: 7. The germline V gene encodes CDR1 MDHEN and CDR2 SYDVKM.

The source is a man aged 25 to 40 with major depressive disorder. The sample taken for sequencing was CD4+ T cells from PBMCs. The rearrangement links TRBV28 to TRBJ1-4, with 8 nucleotides matching TRBD1. CDR3 residues: CASRGRTGLEKLFF. The CDR3 DNA follows: TGTGCCAGCAGGGGTCGGACAGGGCTTGAAAAACTGTTTTTT.